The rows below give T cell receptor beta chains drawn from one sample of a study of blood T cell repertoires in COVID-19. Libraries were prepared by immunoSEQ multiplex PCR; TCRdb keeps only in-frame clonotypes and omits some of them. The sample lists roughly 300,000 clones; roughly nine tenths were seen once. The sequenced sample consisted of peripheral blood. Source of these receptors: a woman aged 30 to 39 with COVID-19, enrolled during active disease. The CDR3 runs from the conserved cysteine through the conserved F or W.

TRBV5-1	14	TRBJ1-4	CASSPEGAHQKLFF
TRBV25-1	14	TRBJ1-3	CASSEQGDRYTIYF
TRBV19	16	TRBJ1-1	CASSWTGGLLNTEAFF
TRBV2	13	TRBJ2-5	CASLGGGGETQYF
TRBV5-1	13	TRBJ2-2	CASSLQRTGELFF
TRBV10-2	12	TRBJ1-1	CASRQGGTEAFF
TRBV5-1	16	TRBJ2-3	CASSLATLAGVDTQYF
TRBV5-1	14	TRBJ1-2	CASSYGQDGYGYTF
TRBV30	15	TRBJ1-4	CAWSVLGGLGEKLFF
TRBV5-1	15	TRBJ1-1	CASSLDRVMNTEAFF
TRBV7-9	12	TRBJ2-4	CASSLQGNIQYF
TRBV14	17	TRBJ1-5	CASSQVFEAGKGGPQHF
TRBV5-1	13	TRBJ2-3	CASSSQGSDTQYF
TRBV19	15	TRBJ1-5	CASSIEGALNQPQHF
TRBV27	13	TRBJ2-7	CASAPSGSYEQYF
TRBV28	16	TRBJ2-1	CASSRALAAEELEQFF
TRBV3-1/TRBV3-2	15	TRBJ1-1	CASSQSWQEVPEAFF
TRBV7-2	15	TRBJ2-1	CASSPGTSGSNEQFF